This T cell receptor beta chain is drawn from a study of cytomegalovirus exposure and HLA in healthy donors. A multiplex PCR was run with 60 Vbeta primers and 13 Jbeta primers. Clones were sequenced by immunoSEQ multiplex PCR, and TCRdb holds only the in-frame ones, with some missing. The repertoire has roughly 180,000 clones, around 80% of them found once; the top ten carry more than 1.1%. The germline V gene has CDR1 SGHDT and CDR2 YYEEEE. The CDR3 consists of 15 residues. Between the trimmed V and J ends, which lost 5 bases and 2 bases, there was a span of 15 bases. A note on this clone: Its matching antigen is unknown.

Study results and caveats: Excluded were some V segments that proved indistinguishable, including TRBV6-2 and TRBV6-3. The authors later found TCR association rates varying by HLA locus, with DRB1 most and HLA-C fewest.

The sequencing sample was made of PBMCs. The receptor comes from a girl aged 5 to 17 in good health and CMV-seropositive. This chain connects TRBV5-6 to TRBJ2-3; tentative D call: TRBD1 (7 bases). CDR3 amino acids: CASRLTGRDTDTQYF. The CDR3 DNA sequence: TGTGCCAGCAGGCTGACAGGGCGGGACACAGATACGCAGTATTTT.